These 15 T cell receptor beta chains originate from one sample sequenced in a study of cytomegalovirus exposure and HLA in healthy donors. The study ran its PCR with 60 Vbeta and 13 Jbeta primers. The data were produced by immunoSEQ multiplex PCR, yet TCRdb's version contains in-frame clones alone and is incomplete. The sample consists of 150,000 to 200,000 clones, around four fifths of them appearing once. Sequenced: PBMCs. Receptors originate from a woman aged 25 to 39 in good health and CMV-seronegative.

The rearrangement joins TRBV4-1 to TRBJ2-1; 8 bases agree with TRBD2. V trimming: 0 bases; J trimming: 1 base; junction bases outside the gene matches: 2. The CDR3 loop spans 16 amino acids. Germline V gene lookup returns CDR1 MGHRA and CDR2 YSYEKL. CDR3 sequence reads: CASSQDPGGSYNEQFF. The CDR3 DNA reads TGCGCCAGCAGCCAAGACCCGGGAGGGTCCTACAATGAGCAGTTCTTC.

The CDR3 protein is CASSLTGTGGEKLFF. The CDR3 bases are TGTGCCAGCAGCTTAACAGGGACAGGGGGTGAAAAACTGTTTTTT. V gene TRBV7-3 combines with J gene TRBJ1-4; TRBD1 matches 11 bases. The CDR3 runs to 15 residues. The V and J ends lost 0 bases and 7 bases, in that order; junction bases with no gene match: 1. Germline V lookup: CDR1 SGHTA, CDR2 FQGTGA.

The chain couples TRBV27 to TRBJ1-1; D is ambiguous. The length of the CDR3 is 14 residues. Germline V CDR1 and CDR2: MNHEY, SMNVEV (reference sequence). Between the trimmed V and J ends, which lost 1 base and 4 bases, there was a span of 10 bases. This CDR3 is CASSLYIGVTEAFF. The CDR3 nucleotides read TGTGCCAGCAGTTTATATATCGGGGTCACTGAAGCTTTCTTT.

In its sample, this clone was seen a few times. The gene calls are TRBV23-1 and TRBJ2-1; 7 bases are a match to TRBD1. TRBV23-1 is classed as an ORF, of uncertain function. The trim removed 4 bases at V and 10 bases at J, leaving 10 bases unmatched. CDR3 length equals 14 residues. This CDR3 is CASSPPTGIGEQFF. For the CDR3, the DNA is TGCGCCAGCAGTCCCCCGACAGGGATAGGAGAGCAGTTCTTC.

The chain links TRBV5-1 to TRBJ1-2; 7 bases fit TRBD1. The CDR3 totals 15 residues. Germline CDR1 SGHRS, CDR2 YFSETQ. Trimming cost V 1 base and J 8 bases; bases outside gene matches: 11. Written as DNA, the CDR3 is TGCGCCAGCAGCTTGAATTGGGACAGTCCGAGAGGCTACACCTTC. Translated: CASSLNWDSPRGYTF. Using reference TRBV5-1 and TRBJ1-2 for the parts outside the CDR3, the full variable domain is KAGVTQTPRYLIKTRGQQVTLSCSPISGHRSVSWYQQTPGQGLQFLFEYFSETQRNKGNFPGRFSGRQFSNSRSEMNVSTLELGDSALYLCASSLNWDSPRGYTFGSGTRLTVV.

The chain employs TRBV4-1 and TRBJ1-3; D uncertain. This CDR3 has 16 amino acids. CDR1 is MGHRA, CDR2 YSYEKL, per germline. V lost 1 base and J lost 2, with 12 bases in between. CDR3 residues: CASSQVDGGTGNTIYF. The DNA of the CDR3 is TGCGCCAGCAGCCAAGTCGATGGAGGAACTGGAAACACCATATATTTT.

This clone has only a few counts. The chain couples TRBV5-1 to TRBJ1-2; 10 positions match TRBD1. J was trimmed by 7 bases and V by 4 bases; bases with no gene match: 7. Germline CDR1 and CDR2: SGHRS and YFSETQ. The CDR3 contains 14 residues. The CDR3 here is CASSPGQGDGGYTF. CDR3 sequence (DNA): TGCGCCAGCAGCCCCGGACAGGGGGATGGTGGCTACACCTTC. Combining the CDR3 with reference TRBV5-1 and TRBJ1-2 gives the whole variable domain KAGVTQTPRYLIKTRGQQVTLSCSPISGHRSVSWYQQTPGQGLQFLFEYFSETQRNKGNFPGRFSGRQFSNSRSEMNVSTLELGDSALYLCASSPGQGDGGYTFGSGTRLTVV.

This clone came up a few times. V is TRBV28 and J is TRBJ2-7; 9 positions agree with TRBD2. Germline CDR1 is MDHEN and CDR2 is SYDVKM. The CDR3 consists of 14 residues. Trimming cost V 6 bases and J 3 bases; bases outside gene matches: 6. The CDR3 nucleotides are TGTGCCAGCAGGTCTAGCGGGGCCAACTACGAGCAGTACTTC. Its translation: CASRSSGANYEQYF.

The rearrangement joins TRBV7-8 to TRBJ1-2, with 7 nucleotides matching TRBD1. The ends lost 5 bases at V and 4 bases at J; junction bases unmatched: 4. The CDR3 sequence is 13 residues long. Germline V gene sequence: CDR1 SGHVS, CDR2 FQNEAQ. DNA for the CDR3: TGTGCCAGCAGCGCACAGGGGTTCTATGGCTACACCTTC. It is translated as CASSAQGFYGYTF. The variable domain in full, completed from reference TRBV7-8 and TRBJ1-2, reads GAGVSQSPRYKVAKRGQDVALRCDPISGHVSLFWYQQALGQGPEFLTYFQNEAQLDKSGLPSDRFFAERPEGSVSTLKIQRTQQEDSAVYLCASSAQGFYGYTFGSGTRLTVV.

The chain has TRBV6-6 and TRBJ2-1; D is ambiguous. CDR3 length: 15 residues. Germline-derived CDR1 and CDR2 are MNHNY and SVGAGI (reference sequence). V lost 6 bases and J lost 3, with 15 bases in between. CDR3 region: CASSLQQSLYNEQFF. For the CDR3, the DNA is TGTGCCAGCAGCCTACAGCAGTCACTCTACAATGAGCAGTTCTTC.

The chain links TRBV5-1 to TRBJ1-2, with 7 bases identical to TRBD1. The CDR3 contains 14 residues. V shed 7 bases, J shed 4 bases, and the junction held 10 bases outside the gene matches. Germline-derived CDR1 and CDR2 are SGHRS and YFSETQ. This CDR3 is CASRPTGEFYGYTF. CDR3 DNA sequence: TGCGCCAGCCGACCCACAGGGGAATTCTATGGCTACACCTTC. Supplemented by reference TRBV5-1 and TRBJ1-2, the full variable domain reads KAGVTQTPRYLIKTRGQQVTLSCSPISGHRSVSWYQQTPGQGLQFLFEYFSETQRNKGNFPGRFSGRQFSNSRSEMNVSTLELGDSALYLCASRPTGEFYGYTFGSGTRLTVV.

The rearrangement links TRBV5-6 to TRBJ1-5, with TRBD1 matching over 7 bases. This CDR3 comprises 15 residues. Germline CDR1 and CDR2: SGHDT and YYEEEE. Germline trimming cut 3 bases from V and 4 bases from J; bases unmatched to any gene: 7. CDR3 coding DNA: TGTGCCAGCAGCTCCTCGACAGGGCAAAATCAGCCCCAGCATTTT. This encodes CASSSSTGQNQPQHF.

The rearrangement uses TRBV15 and TRBJ1-1; D is uncertain. The germline gives CDR1 LNHNV, CDR2 YYDKDF (reference sequence). This CDR3 is built from 15 residues. Trimming pared 0 bases from V and 0 bases from J, leaving 8 bases between. Here the CDR3 reads CATSRDWAMNTEAFF. CDR3 nucleotide sequence: TGTGCCACCAGCAGAGATTGGGCCATGAACACTGAAGCTTTCTTT.

CDR3 DNA: TGTGCCAGTAGTAGAAACAGGGGATCGGGGAACACTGAAGCTTTCTTT. This translates into CASSRNRGSGNTEAFF. The gene calls are TRBV19 and TRBJ1-1; 7 bases line up with TRBD1. The CDR3 is made up of 16 amino acids. Germline V gives CDR1 LNHDA, CDR2 SQIVND (reference sequence). After removal of 4 bases from V and 1 base from J, the junction contained 9 bases not matched to a gene.

The V and J genes are TRBV5-6 and TRBJ1-1; no firm D call. Germline values: CDR1 SGHDT, CDR2 YYEEEE. V lost 2 bases and J 8 bases, leaving 13 bases between the germline ends. The CDR3 length is 13 residues. The DNA of the CDR3 is TGTGCCAGCAGCTTATGGACTGGGCTGGAAGCTTTCTTT. Its protein product is CASSLWTGLEAFF.